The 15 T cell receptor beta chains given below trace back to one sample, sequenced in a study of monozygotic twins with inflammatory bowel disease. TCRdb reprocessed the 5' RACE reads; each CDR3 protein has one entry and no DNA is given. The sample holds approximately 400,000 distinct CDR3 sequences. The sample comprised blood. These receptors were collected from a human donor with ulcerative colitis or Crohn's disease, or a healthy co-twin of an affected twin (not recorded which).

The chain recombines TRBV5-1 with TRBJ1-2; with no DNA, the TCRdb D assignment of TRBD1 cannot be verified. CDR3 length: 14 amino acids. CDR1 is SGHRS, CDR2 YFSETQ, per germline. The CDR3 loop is CASSLGTGVYGYTF.

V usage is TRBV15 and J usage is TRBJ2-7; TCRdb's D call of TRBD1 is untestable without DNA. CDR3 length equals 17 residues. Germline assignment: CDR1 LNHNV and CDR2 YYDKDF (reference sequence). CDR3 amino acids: CATSRVVGAGSFYEQYF.

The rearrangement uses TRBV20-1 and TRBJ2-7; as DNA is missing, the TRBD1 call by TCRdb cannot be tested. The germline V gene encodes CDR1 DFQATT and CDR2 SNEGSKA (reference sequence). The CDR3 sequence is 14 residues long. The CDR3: CSASPTGVSRGQYF.

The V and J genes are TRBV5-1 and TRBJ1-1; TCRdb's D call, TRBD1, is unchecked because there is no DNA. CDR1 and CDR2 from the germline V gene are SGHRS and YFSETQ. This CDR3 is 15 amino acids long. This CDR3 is CAGSPTGGVETEAFF.

The CDR3 region is CAVNQAATLSAPYF. The rearrangement links TRBV30 to TRBJ2-3; the TCRdb call, TRBD1, lacks DNA for checking. The CDR3 extends over 14 amino acids. Germline CDR1 reads GTSNPN; CDR2 reads SVGIG (reference sequence).

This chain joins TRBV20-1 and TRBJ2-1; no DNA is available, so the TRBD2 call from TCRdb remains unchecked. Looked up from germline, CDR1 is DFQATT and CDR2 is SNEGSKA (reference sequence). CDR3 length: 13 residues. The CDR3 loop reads CSTSGTHYNEQFF.

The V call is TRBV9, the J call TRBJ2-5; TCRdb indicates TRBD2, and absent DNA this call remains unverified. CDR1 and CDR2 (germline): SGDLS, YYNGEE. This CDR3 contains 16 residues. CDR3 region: CASSVGGRGLGETQYF.

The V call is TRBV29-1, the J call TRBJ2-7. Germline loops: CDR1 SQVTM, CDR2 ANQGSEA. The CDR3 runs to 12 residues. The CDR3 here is CSVGKFVHEQYF.

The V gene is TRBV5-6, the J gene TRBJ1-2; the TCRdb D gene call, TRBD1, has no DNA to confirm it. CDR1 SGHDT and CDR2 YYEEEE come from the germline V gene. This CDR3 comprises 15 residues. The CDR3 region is CASSTGIRHNYGYTF.

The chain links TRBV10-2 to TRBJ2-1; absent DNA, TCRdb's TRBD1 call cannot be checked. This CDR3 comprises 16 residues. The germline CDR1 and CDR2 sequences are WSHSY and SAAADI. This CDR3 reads CASSESAGPTYNEQFF.

CDR3 residues: CASSPVLAVHQETQYF. V and J are TRBV18 and TRBJ2-5; the TCRdb D gene call, TRBD2, has no DNA to confirm it. Germline assignment: CDR1 KGHSH and CDR2 LQKENI. This CDR3 region has 16 residues.

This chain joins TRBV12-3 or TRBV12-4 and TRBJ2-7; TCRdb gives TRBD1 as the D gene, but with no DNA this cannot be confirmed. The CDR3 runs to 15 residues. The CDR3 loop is CASSTPAVGVYEQYF.

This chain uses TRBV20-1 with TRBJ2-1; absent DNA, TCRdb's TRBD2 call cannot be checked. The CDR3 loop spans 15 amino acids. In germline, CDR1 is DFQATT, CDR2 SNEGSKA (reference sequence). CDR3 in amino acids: CSAGGLAGVFNEQFF.

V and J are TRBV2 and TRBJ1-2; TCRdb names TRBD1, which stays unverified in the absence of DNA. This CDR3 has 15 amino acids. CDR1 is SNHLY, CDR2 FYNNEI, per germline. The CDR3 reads CASKTIRDRAYGYTF.

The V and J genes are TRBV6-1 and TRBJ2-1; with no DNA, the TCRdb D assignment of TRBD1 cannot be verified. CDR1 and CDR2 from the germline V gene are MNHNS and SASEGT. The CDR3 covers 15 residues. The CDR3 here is CASNRRTDTYNEQFF.